This TCR beta chain was sequenced during a study of cytomegalovirus exposure and HLA in healthy donors (dated by TCRdb to about 2017). At the level of the whole study: According to a later analysis, the 120 or so validation repertoires were produced on the same platform as the roughly 600 repertoires of the first cohort. The study aimed to test whether cataloging public T cell receptors could reveal signatures of past pathogen exposure. Besides the first cohort of 550 to 750 subjects, a separate validation cohort made up of 120 different subjects was used. To predict cytomegalovirus infection status, the study brought together high-throughput TCR immunosequencing, statistical association of individual TCRs with disease status, and machine learning.

Relative to germline, V is missing 5 bases and J is missing 2 bases, with 4 bases of the junction outside any gene match. CDR3 length: 14 amino acids, cysteine to phenylalanine. Only the CDR3 portion is preserved as DNA: 42 bases, with reading frame beginning at the first base. Via the germline V gene, CDR1 is MNHEY and CDR2 SVGAGI. Donors formed part of the validation cohort, which comprised some 120 subjects and was distinct from the first cohort of 670 or so subjects. Library creation used the immunoSEQ multiplex PCR assay. In the authors' own workflow: A statistical classification framework was built to diagnose cytomegalovirus status from the catalog of TCR beta chain sequences. The table was pulled from immuneACCESS by TCRdb, which kept in-frame rearrangements only. Such tables lose some clones; where checked, under half of the loss comes from unresolved V genes, and the rest has no known cause. The V and J calls and clone size are taken from that table; D and trimming were inferred from the DNA. This sample lists around 71,000 clones; about 94% were detected once. The ten most abundant clones make up approximately 1.5% of the sample.

About this clone: Which antigen it targets is not known. No much larger clone is present one base from it, and per-base qualities are unavailable.

Study-level results and caveats: A few of the identified cytomegalovirus-associated TCR beta chains were confirmed in vitro to be specific for cytomegalovirus antigens. The classifier was reported to diagnose cytomegalovirus status with high specificity and sensitivity in both the original and validation cohorts. It was suggested by the authors that the approach could potentially be generalized to other disease states and immunological phenotypes. Of the cluster scores, 94% were above 0 in a later analysis, which found that TCRs clustered in the first cohort also tended to co-occur in the 90 to 150 validation repertoires. The study listed 170 or so TCR beta chains as associated with cytomegalovirus. The validation cohort had no HLA typing available for a later analysis, so co-occurrence within that cohort was assessed over all 130 or so repertoires. While some public TCRs were present in many individuals, most TCR sequences turned up only very rarely across donors.

What was sequenced was PBMCs. The sequence joins TRBV6-5 to TRBJ2-7; TRBD1 lines up with 9 middle nucleotides. This clonotype was obtained from a man aged 18-30 years in good health and CMV-seropositive. The CDR3 in this case is CASSPRQGAYEQYF. The nucleotide sequence is TGTGCCAGCAGTCCCCGACAGGGGGCCTACGAGCAGTACTTC.